This TCR beta chain was profiled in a study of T cell clonality in common variable immunodeficiency (dated by TCRdb to between 2014 and 2017). Broad study findings and their caveats: Fewer deletions and N-nucleotide insertions were reportedly observed in CVID TCRbeta sequences, and highly modified clones with 13 or more V deletions were reportedly absent from CVID TCRbeta sequences. Compared with healthy controls, CVID subjects showed increased TCRbeta clonality (t-test p = 0.018), a feature most characteristic of about a third of subjects. Differences among patients in the CVID cohort limited the correlations between repertoire features and clinical complications. Even though DNA input was equal, the average per sample came to approximately 74,000 unique sequences for controls compared with roughly 30,000 for CVID samples. Healthy controls shared more TCRbeta clones with each other than CVID subjects shared among themselves (p < 0.0001). According to the authors, figuring out what caused the increased clonality in CVID would require sequencing the repertoires of T cell subpopulations.

Equivalent amounts of genomic DNA from CVID and control samples were used as sequencing input. For every sample, a 60 bp segment covering the rearranged TCRbeta CDR3 region was amplified and then sequenced. The immunoSEQ assay, a bias-corrected multiplex PCR combined with high-throughput sequencing, was used for TCRbeta amplification. As for the authors' bioinformatics: Each unique nucleotide sequence was treated as a clone and annotated with V, D and J genes, copy number and frequency. Sequences were labeled productive if in frame, and non-productive if out of frame or containing stop codons. Clonality was calculated from Shannon's entropy as previously described. Mean CDR3 Kyte-Doolittle hydropathy was derived from the predicted amino acid sequences of productive clones. Hierarchical clustering of scaled V gene usage was performed with the R hclust function using Manhattan distance and complete linkage. Clone sharing by CDR3 amino acid sequence was assessed by resampling 12 repertoires per group over 100 rounds. The repertoires were searched for some 70 published EBV-specific TCRbeta sequences and 245 published CMV-specific TCRbeta sequences. Analysis left out a couple of CVID samples that produced under 10,000 sequences, so about 41 CVID repertoires remained. Entries here come from immuneACCESS through TCRdb and include only in-frame sequences with V and J called. Some clones fail to appear in such tables; in the studies checked, an unresolved V gene covers under half of the shortfall, and the cause of the remainder is unknown. Clone size and the V and J calls come from that table; the DNA yielded D and trimming. This sample was tabulated with 40,000 to 50,000 clones, among which there are no singletons. The ten largest clones represent roughly 6% of the sample.

This clone was seen ten or more times. The antigen it recognizes is unknown. The read gets to within 3 residues of the CDR3 end, and the germline J gene fills in the rest. Most CVID patients and most healthy controls were of Caucasian heritage. Heparinized peripheral whole blood samples of about 4.5 to 8.5 ml were obtained from each donor. Genomic DNA from adults with common variable immune deficiency (CVID) and from healthy adult controls was the source for sequencing TCRbeta CDR3 repertoires. The control group comprised some 22 healthy adult volunteers, approximately twelve female and around ten male, aged about 20 to 70 years with a mean age of approximately 35. Diluted blood was density-centrifuged over Hypaque 1077 or Ficoll-Paque to isolate peripheral blood mononuclear cells. Unsorted mononuclear cells served as the source of genomic DNA, which was extracted either by Qiagen column purification or by a centrifugation-based method.

The germline V gene supplies CDR1 SQVTM and CDR2 ANQGSEA. Its CDR3 holds 11 amino acids, cysteine through phenylalanine. The 24 bases shown cover part of the CDR3, and their frame starts at base 1. V is pared back by 7 bases and J by 1 base, with 7 bases lying between the germline termini. Sample: peripheral blood mononuclear cells. The V and J segments used are TRBV29-1 and TRBJ2-5; D gene: possibly TRBD1, on 6 matching bases. The source of this sequence is a person aged 18 to 70 in good health. The CDR3 region has the sequence CSGGPQETQYF. The DNA read from the CDR3 is TGCAGCGGGGGGCCCCAAGAGACC. Full variable domain (CDR3 extended with the reference TRBV29-1 and TRBJ2-5 proteins): SAVISQKPSRDICQRGTSLTIQCQVDSQVTMMFWYRQQPGQSLTLIATANQGSEATYESGFVIDKFPISRPNLTFSTLTVSNMSPEDSSIYLCSGGPQETQYFGPGTRLLVL.